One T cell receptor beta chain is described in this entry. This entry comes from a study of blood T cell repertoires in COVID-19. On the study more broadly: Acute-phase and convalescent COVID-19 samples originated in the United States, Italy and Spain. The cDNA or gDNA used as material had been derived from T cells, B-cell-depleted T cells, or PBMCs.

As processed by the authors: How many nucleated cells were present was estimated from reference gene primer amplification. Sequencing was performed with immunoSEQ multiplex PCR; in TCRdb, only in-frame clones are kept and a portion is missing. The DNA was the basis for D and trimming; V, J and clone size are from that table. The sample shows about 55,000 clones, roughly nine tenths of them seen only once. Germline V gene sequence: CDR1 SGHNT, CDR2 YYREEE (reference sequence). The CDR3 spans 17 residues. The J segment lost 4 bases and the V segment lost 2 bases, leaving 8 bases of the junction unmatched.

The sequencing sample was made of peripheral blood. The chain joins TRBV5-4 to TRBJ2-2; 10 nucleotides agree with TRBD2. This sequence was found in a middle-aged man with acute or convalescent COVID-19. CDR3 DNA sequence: TGTGCCAGCAGCTTCTCGGTTAGCGGGAGGTCCACCGGGGAGCTGTTTTTT. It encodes CASSFSVSGRSTGELFF.